A selection of T cell receptor beta chains follows, all from one sample in a study of OX40 agonist ivuxolimab in advanced cancers. Assay used: immunoSEQ multiplex PCR; TCRdb lists only in-frame clones, some missing. The profile shows approximately 60,000 clones, around 90% of them singletons. The material was CD4+ or CD8+ T cells sorted from blood, obtained in a trial of the OX40 agonist ivuxolimab. The receptors derive from an adult with an advanced solid tumor such as melanoma, head and neck, liver or kidney cancer. CDR3s include the opening cysteine and the closing phenylalanine or tryptophan. Fields, in order: V gene, D gene, J gene, clone size, CDR3 protein, CDR3 DNA. A D gene is named only where the DNA matches it firmly. Not every row has a clone size; where given, it reads once, few, many or a size class.

V gene: TRBV4-3; D gene: .; J gene: TRBJ1-6; clone size: .; CDR3 protein: CASSQDRSYNSPLHF; CDR3 DNA: TGCGCCAGCAGCCAAGATAGGAGCTATAATTCACCCCTCCACTTT
V gene: TRBV5-1; D gene: .; J gene: TRBJ2-7; clone size: .; CDR3 protein: CASSLGYEQYF; CDR3 DNA: TGCGCCAGCAGCTTGGGCTACGAGCAGTACTTT
V gene: TRBV9; D gene: .; J gene: TRBJ2-2; clone size: .; CDR3 protein: CASSPKIGELFF; CDR3 DNA: TGTGCCAGCAGCCCCAAAATCGGGGAGCTGTTTTTT
V gene: TRBV4-3; D gene: .; J gene: TRBJ2-1; clone size: .; CDR3 protein: CASSQDKWGSDEQFF; CDR3 DNA: TGCGCCAGCAGCCAAGATAAGTGGGGGAGCGATGAGCAGTTCTTC
V gene: TRBV25-1; D gene: .; J gene: TRBJ2-1; clone size: .; CDR3 protein: CATKFSDEQFF; CDR3 DNA: TGTGCCACCAAATTTTCAGATGAGCAGTTCTTC
V gene: TRBV7-6; D gene: .; J gene: TRBJ2-1; clone size: .; CDR3 protein: CASSLGGRDRIYNEQFF; CDR3 DNA: TGTGCCAGCAGCTTAGGGGGGCGGGATAGGATCTACAATGAGCAGTTCTTC
V gene: TRBV6-1; D gene: TRBD1; J gene: TRBJ2-5; clone size: once; CDR3 protein: CASSVTGGASGETQYF; CDR3 DNA: TGTGCCAGCAGTGTGACAGGGGGCGCGTCTGGAGAGACCCAGTACTTC
V gene: TRBV6-1; D gene: .; J gene: TRBJ1-3; clone size: .; CDR3 protein: CASRDSSGNTIYF; CDR3 DNA: TGTGCCAGCAGGGACAGCTCTGGAAACACCATATATTTT
V gene: TRBV11-2; D gene: .; J gene: TRBJ2-1; clone size: .; CDR3 protein: CASSLDLTNEQFF; CDR3 DNA: TGTGCCAGCAGCTTAGATTTAACTAATGAGCAGTTCTTC
V gene: TRBV6-5; D gene: .; J gene: TRBJ1-4; clone size: .; CDR3 protein: CASSYETGLNEKLFF; CDR3 DNA: TGTGCCAGCAGTTACGAAACAGGACTTAATGAAAAACTGTTTTTT
V gene: TRBV5-6; D gene: TRBD1; J gene: TRBJ2-5; clone size: .; CDR3 protein: CASSYRTGGRETQYF; CDR3 DNA: TGTGCCAGCAGCTACCGGACAGGCGGGCGGGAGACCCAGTACTTC
V gene: TRBV4-1; D gene: .; J gene: TRBJ2-7; clone size: .; CDR3 protein: CASSQEGGMKGEQYF; CDR3 DNA: TGCGCCAGCAGCCAAGAGGGGGGCATGAAGGGCGAGCAGTACTTC
V gene: TRBV7-6; D gene: .; J gene: TRBJ1-2; clone size: .; CDR3 protein: CASSLSGANYGYTF; CDR3 DNA: TGTGCCAGCAGCTTATCAGGGGCTAACTATGGCTACACCTTC
V gene: TRBV5-1; D gene: .; J gene: TRBJ1-2; clone size: .; CDR3 protein: CASSLQAGHDGYTF; CDR3 DNA: TGCGCCAGCAGCTTGCAGGCAGGGCACGACGGCTACACCTTC
V gene: TRBV7-2; D gene: TRBD2; J gene: TRBJ2-3; clone size: .; CDR3 protein: CASSLAPLAGFTDTQYF; CDR3 DNA: TGTGCCAGCAGCTTAGCGCCACTAGCGGGCTTCACAGATACGCAGTATTTT
V gene: TRBV7-6; D gene: .; J gene: TRBJ2-5; clone size: .; CDR3 protein: CASSLNKRGETQYF; CDR3 DNA: TGTGCCAGCAGCTTAAATAAACGAGGAGAGACCCAGTACTTC